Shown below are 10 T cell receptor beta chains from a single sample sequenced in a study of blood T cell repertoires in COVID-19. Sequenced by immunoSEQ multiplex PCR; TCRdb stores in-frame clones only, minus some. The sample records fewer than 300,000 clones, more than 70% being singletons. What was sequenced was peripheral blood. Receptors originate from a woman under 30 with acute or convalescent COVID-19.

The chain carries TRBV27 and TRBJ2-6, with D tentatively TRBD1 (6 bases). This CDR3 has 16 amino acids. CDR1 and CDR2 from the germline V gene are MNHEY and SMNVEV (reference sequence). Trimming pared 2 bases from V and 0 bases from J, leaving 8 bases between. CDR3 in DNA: TGTGCCAGCAGTTTAACAGGGAGCTCTGGGGCCAACGTCCTGACTTTC. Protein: CASSLTGSSGANVLTF.

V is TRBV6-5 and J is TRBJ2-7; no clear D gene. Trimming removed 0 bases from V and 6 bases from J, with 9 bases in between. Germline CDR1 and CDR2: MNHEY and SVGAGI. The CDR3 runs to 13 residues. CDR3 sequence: CASSYSLVAEQYF. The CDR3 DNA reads TGTGCCAGCAGTTACTCCTTAGTCGCCGAGCAGTACTTC.

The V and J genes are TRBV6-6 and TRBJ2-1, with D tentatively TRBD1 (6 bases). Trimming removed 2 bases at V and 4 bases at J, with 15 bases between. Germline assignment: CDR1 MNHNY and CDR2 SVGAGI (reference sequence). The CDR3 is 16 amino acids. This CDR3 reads CASSYEGVSLYNEQFF. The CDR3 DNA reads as TGTGCCAGCAGTTACGAGGGGGTGTCCCTTTACAATGAGCAGTTCTTC.

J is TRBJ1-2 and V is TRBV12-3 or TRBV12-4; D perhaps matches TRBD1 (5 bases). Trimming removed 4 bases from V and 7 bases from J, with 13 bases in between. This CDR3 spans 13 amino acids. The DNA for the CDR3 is TGTGCCAGCAGTTCAGGGTTCCATAGTGGCTACACCTTC. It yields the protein CASSSGFHSGYTF.

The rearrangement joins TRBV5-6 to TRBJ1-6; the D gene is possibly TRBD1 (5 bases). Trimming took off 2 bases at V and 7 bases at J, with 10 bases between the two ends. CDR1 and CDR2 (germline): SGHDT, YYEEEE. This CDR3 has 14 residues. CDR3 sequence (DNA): TGTGCCAGCAGCTTTGGCGGGGCGAATTCACCCCTCCACTTT. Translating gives CASSFGGANSPLHF.

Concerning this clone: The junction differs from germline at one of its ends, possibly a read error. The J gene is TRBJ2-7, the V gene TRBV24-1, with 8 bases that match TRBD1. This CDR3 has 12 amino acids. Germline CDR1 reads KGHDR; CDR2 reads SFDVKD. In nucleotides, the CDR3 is TGTGCCACCAGTGATAGACAGGGGCGGTGGACCTTC. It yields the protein CATSDRQGRWTF.

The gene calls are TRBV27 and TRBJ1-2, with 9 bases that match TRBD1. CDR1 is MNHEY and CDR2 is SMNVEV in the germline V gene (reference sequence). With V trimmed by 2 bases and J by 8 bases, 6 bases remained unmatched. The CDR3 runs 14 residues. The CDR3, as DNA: TGTGCCAGCAGTTTAAGACAGGGGGACTGGGGCTACACCTTC. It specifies CASSLRQGDWGYTF.

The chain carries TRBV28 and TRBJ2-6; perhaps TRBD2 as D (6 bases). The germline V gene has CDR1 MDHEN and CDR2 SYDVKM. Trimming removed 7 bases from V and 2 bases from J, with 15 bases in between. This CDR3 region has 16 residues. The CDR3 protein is CASTLGGGAGANVLTF. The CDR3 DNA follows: TGTGCCAGCACCCTAGGAGGAGGGGCTGGGGCCAACGTCCTGACTTTC.

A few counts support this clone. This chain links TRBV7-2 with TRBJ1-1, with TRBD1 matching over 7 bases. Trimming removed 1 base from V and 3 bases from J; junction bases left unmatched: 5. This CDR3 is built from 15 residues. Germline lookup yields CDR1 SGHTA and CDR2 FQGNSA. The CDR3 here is CASSLVPGGYTEAFF. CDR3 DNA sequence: TGTGCCAGCAGCTTAGTCCCAGGGGGGTACACTGAAGCTTTCTTT.

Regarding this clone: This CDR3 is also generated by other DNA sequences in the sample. The CDR3, as DNA: TGTGCCAGCAGCGTAGGGCAGGGGGATCAGCCCCAGCATTTT. Its translation is CASSVGQGDQPQHF. The chain combines TRBV9 with TRBJ1-5; 7 bases match TRBD1. There are 14 residues in the CDR3. Unmatched junction bases numbered 2, after V lost 0 bases and J lost 5 bases. The V gene's germline CDR1 is SGDLS and CDR2 YYNGEE.